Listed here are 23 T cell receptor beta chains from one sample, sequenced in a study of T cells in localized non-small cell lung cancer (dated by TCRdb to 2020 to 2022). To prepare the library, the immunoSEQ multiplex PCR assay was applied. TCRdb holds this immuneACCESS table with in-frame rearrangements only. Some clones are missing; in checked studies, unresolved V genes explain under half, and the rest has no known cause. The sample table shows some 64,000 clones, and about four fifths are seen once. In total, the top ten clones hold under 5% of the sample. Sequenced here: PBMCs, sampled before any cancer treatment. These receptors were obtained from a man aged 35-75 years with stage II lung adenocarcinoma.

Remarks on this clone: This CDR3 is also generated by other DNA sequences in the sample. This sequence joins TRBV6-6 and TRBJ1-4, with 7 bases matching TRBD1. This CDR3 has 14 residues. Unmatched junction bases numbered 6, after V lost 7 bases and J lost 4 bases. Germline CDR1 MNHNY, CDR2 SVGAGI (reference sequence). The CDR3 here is CASIRDSLNEKLFF. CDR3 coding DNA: TGTGCCAGCATACGGGACAGCCTTAATGAAAAACTGTTTTTT.

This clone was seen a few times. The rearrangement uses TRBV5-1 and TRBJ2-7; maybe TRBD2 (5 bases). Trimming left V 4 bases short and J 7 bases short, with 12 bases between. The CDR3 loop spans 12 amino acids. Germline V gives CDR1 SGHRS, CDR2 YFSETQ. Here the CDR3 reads CASSLSGKEQYF. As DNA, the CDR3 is TGCGCCAGCAGCCTCTCGGGAAAGGAGCAGTACTTC.

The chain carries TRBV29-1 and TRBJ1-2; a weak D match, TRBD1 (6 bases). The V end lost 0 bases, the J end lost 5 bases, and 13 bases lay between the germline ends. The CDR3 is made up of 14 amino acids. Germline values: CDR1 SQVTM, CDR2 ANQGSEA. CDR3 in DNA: TGCAGCGTTGAAGATCCCAGGGGAGGGTATGGCTACACCTTC. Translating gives CSVEDPRGGYGYTF. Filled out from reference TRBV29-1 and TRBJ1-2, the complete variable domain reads SAVISQKPSRDICQRGTSLTIQCQVDSQVTMMFWYRQQPGQSLTLIATANQGSEATYESGFVIDKFPISRPNLTFSTLTVSNMSPEDSSIYLCSVEDPRGGYGYTFGSGTRLTVV.

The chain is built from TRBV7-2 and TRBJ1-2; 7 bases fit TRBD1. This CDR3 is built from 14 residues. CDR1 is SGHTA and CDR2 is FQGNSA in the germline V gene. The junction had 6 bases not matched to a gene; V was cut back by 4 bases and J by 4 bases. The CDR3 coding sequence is TGTGCCAGCAGCTCCTCAGGGGGAACCTATGGCTACACCTTC. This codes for CASSSSGGTYGYTF.

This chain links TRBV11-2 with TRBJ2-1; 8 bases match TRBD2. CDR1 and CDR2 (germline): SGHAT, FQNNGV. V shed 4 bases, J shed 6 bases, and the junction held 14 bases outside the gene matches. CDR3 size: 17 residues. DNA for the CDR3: TGTGCCAGCAGCTCCTTCCCGACTAGCGCCCAGTTCAATGAGCAGTTCTTC. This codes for CASSSFPTSAQFNEQFF.

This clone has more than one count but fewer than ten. The CDR3 region has the DNA TGCGCCAGCAGCCTTAACAAGGGCTATGGCTACACCTTC. Protein sequence: CASSLNKGYGYTF. The chain employs TRBV10-2 and TRBJ1-2, with D unresolved. Germline V CDR1 and CDR2: WSHSY, SAAADI. With 6 bases removed from V and 4 bases from J, the gap between germline ends came to 12 bases. The CDR3 spans 13 residues.

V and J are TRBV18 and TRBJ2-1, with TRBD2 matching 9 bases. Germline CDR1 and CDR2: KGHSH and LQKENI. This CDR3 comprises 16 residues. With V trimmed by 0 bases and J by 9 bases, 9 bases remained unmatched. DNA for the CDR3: TGTGCCAGCTCACCACCAACAGTAGCGGGAGTAAGTGAGCAGTTCTTC. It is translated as CASSPPTVAGVSEQFF.

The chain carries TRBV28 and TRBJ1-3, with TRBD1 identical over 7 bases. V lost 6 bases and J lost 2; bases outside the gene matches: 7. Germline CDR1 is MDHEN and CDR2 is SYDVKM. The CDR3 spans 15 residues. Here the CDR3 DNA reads TGTGCCAGCAGACTTCCGACAGGGACTGGAAACACCATATATTTT. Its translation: CASRLPTGTGNTIYF.

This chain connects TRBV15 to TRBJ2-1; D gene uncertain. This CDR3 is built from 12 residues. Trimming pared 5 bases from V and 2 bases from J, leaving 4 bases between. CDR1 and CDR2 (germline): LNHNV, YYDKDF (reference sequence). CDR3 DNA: TGTGCCACCAGCCGCCCCTACAATGAGCAGTTCTTC. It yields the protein CATSRPYNEQFF.

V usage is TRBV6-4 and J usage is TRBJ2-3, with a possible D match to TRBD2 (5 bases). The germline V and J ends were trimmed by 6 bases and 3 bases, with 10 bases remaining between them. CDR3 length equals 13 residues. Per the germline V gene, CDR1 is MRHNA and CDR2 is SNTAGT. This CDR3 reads CASSGRETDTQYF. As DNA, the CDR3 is TGTGCCAGCAGCGGTAGGGAGACAGATACGCAGTATTTT.

This CDR3 reads CASSLSLEDQPQHF. The DNA for the CDR3 is TGTGCCAGCAGCTTATCCCTGGAAGATCAGCCCCAGCATTTT. This rearrangement joins TRBV7-9 to TRBJ1-5; D remains unclear. CDR1 and CDR2 from the germline V gene are SEHNR and FQNEAQ (reference sequence). The CDR3 runs 14 residues. V lost 2 bases to trimming and J lost 5 bases, with 10 bases between them. Filled out from reference TRBV7-9 and TRBJ1-5, the complete variable domain reads DTGVSQNPRHKITKRGQNVTFRCDPISEHNRLYWYRQTLGQGPEFLTYFQNEAQLEKSRLLSDRFSAERPKGSFSTLEIQRTEQGDSAMYLCASSLSLEDQPQHFGDGTRLSIL.

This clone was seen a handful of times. CDR3 region: CASSQDTWGGAGTNYGYTF. CDR3 bases: TGTGCCAGCAGCCAAGATACTTGGGGGGGCGCGGGAACTAACTATGGCTACACCTTC. The rearrangement links TRBV4-2 to TRBJ1-2, with TRBD1 as a possible D gene (6 bases). Germline CDR1 and CDR2: LGHNA and YNFKEQ. V gave up 0 bases and J gave up 0 bases, with 20 bases separating them. CDR3 length equals 19 residues.

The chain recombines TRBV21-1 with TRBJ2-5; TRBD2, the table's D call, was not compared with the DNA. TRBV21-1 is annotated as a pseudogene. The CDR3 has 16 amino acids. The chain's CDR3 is CASSTLAGGRQETQYF. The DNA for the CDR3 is TGTGCCAGCAGCACCCTAGCGGGAGGGCGTCAAGAGACCCAGTACTTC.

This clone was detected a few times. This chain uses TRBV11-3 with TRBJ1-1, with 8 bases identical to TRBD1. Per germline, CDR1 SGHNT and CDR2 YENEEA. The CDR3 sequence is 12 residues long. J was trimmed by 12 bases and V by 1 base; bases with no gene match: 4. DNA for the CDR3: TGTGCCAGCAGCTTAGGGCAGGGGGCAACTTTCTTT. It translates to CASSLGQGATFF.

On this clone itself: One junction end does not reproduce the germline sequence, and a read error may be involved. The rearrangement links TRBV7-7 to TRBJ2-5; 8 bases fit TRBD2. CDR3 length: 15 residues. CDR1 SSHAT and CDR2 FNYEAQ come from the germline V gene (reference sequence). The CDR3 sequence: CASSLNSGKRETQYF. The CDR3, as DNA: TGTGCTAGCAGCTTAAATAGCGGGAAGAGAGAGACCCAGTACTTC.

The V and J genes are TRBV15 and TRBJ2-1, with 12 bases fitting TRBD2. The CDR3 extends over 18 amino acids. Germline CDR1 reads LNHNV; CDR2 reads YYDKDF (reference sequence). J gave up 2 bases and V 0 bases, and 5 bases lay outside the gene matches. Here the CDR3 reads CATSRDLRTSGAYNEQFF. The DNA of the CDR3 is TGTGCCACCAGCAGAGATCTTCGGACTAGCGGGGCCTACAATGAGCAGTTCTTC.

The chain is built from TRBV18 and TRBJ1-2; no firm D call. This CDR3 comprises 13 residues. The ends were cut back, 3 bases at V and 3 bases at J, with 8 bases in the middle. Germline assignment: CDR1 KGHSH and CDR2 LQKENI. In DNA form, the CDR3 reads TGTGCCAGCTCACCGGCAACAGACTATGGCTACACCTTC. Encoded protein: CASSPATDYGYTF.

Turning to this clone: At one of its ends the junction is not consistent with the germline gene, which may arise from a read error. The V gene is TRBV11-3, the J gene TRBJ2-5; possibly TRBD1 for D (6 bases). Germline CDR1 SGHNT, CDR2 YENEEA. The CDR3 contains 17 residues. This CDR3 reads CASSSNWGRAGQATQYF. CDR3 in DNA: TGTGCCAGCAGCTCCAACTGGGGGCGGGCAGGGCAAGCGACCCAGTACTTC.

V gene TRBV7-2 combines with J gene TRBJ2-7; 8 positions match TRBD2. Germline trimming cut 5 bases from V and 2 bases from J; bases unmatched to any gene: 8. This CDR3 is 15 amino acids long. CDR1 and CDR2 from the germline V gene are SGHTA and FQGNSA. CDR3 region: CASSRAGGGTYEQYF. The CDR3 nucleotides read TGTGCCAGCAGCCGGGCGGGGGGCGGAACCTACGAGCAGTACTTC.

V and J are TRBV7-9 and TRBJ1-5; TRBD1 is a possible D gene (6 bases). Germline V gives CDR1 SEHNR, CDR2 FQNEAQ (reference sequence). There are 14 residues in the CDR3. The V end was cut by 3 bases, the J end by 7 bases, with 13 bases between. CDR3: CASSFGGAKQPQHF. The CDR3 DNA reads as TGTGCCAGCAGCTTCGGGGGCGCGAAACAGCCCCAGCATTTT. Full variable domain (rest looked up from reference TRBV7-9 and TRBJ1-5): DTGVSQNPRHKITKRGQNVTFRCDPISEHNRLYWYRQTLGQGPEFLTYFQNEAQLEKSRLLSDRFSAERPKGSFSTLEIQRTEQGDSAMYLCASSFGGAKQPQHFGDGTRLSIL.

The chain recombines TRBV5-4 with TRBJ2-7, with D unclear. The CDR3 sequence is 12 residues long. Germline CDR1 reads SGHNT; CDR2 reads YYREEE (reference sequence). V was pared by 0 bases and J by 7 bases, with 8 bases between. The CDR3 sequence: CASSLDLFEQYF. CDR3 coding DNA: TGTGCCAGCAGCTTGGACCTCTTTGAGCAGTACTTC.

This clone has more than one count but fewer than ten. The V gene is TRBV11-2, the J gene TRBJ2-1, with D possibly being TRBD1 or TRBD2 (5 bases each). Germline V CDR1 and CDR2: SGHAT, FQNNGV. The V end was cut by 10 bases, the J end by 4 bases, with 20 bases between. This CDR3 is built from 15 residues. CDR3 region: CATNVGGGMYNEQFF. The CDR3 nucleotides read TGTGCCACCAACGTTGGTGGGGGAATGTACAATGAGCAGTTCTTC.

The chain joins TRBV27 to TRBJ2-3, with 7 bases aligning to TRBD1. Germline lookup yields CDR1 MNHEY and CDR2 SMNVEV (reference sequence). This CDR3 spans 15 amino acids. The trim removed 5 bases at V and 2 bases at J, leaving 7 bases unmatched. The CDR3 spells CASSPQGIITDTQYF. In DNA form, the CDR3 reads TGTGCCAGCAGTCCACAGGGGATAATCACAGATACGCAGTATTTT.